Reported below is one T cell receptor beta chain. The clone's antigen remains unknown. The record has no base qualities; no much larger clone is one base away. The Qiagen DNeasy Kit was used to extract genomic DNA from the sorted cells. TCR beta chain deep sequencing was performed on the immunoSEQ platform. As for how the authors treated the data: Repertoire data analysis was performed with the immunoSEQ Analyzer software. This immuneACCESS table, as held by TCRdb, lists in-frame sequences with V and J called but not all clones. Of the missing ones, under half trace to an unresolved V gene in checked studies; the others have no known cause. The V and J calls and clone size were taken over from that table, and D and trimming were inferred from the DNA. Here the sample has tens of thousands of clones; over 75% occur a single time. The ten biggest clones cover over 25% of the sample. This specimen comes from a study of EBV T-cell therapy then PD-1 blockade in nasopharyngeal carcinoma (dated by TCRdb to the early 2020s).

Reading the label with the study, this specimen's treatment or condition is: AdE1-LMPpoly-expanded autologous EBV-specific T-cell therapy followed by anti-PD-1 nivolumab. Here the sequenced sample was CD8+ T cells from blood, taken at approximately day 60 from a patient whose treatment included autologous EBV-specific T cells and nivolumab. This TCR was recovered from a man in his forties with nasopharyngeal carcinoma.

Read as DNA, the sequence is TGCGCCAGCAGCCAAGGTCCGGGCGCTGAAAAACTGTTTTTT. Translated, this gives CASSQGPGAEKLFF. In this chain, TRBV4-3 is recombined with TRBJ1-4, with the D gene too uncertain to name. V and J are truncated by 1 base and 7 bases respectively, leaving an intervening sequence of 10 bases. The CDR3 numbers 14 residues from cysteine through phenylalanine. The DNA shown is the 42-base CDR3, in frame from base 1. The germline V gene encodes CDR1 LGHNA and CDR2 YSLEER.